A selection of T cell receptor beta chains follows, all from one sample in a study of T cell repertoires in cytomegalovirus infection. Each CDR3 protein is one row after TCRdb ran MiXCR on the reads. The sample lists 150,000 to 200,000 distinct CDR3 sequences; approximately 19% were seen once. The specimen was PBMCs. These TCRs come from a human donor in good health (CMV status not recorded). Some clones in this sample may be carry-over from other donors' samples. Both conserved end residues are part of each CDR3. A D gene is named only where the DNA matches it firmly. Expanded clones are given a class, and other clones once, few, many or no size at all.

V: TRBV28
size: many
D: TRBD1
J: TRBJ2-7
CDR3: CASSSYRGEISYEQYF
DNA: TGTGCCAGCAGTTCCTACAGGGGGGAAATCTCCTACGAGCAGTACTTC

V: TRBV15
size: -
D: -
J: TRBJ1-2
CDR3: CATSRDRGGLYGYTF
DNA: TGTGCCACCAGCAGAGATCGGGGCGGGCTCTATGGCTACACCTTC

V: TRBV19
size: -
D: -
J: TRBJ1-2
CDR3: CASSAYSEGSYTF
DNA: TGTGCCAGTAGTGCTTACTCCGAGGGCAGCTACACCTTC

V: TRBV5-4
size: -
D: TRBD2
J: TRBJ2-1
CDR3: CASSGLRGGLAGANEQFF
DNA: TGTGCCAGCAGCGGACTTCGCGGTGGGCTAGCGGGAGCTAATGAGCAGTTCTTC

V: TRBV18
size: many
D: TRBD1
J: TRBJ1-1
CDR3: CASSPEARQGEAFF
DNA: TGTGCCAGCTCACCAGAGGCGAGACAGGGTGAAGCTTTCTTT

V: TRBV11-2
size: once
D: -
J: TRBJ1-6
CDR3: CASSLPGAGSPLHF
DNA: TGTGCCAGCAGCTTACCGGGGGCAGGTTCACCCCTCCACTTT

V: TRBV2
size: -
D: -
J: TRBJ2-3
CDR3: CASNFPDTQYF
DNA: TGTGCCAGCAACTTTCCAGATACGCAGTATTTT

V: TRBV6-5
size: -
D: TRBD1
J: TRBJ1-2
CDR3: CASRPGQGLGYTF
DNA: TGTGCCAGCAGACCGGGACAGGGCCTTGGCTACACCTTC

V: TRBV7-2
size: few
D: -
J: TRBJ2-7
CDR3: CASSIDRNNEQYF
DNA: TGTGCCAGCAGCATCGACAGGAATAACGAGCAGTACTTC

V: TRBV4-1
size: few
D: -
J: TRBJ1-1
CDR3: CASSPGGGSNTEAFF
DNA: TGTGCCAGCAGCCCTGGGGGGGGTTCCAACACTGAAGCTTTCTTT

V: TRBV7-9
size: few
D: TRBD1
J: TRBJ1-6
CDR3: CASSLSGTGNSPLHF
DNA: TGTGCCAGCAGCTTATCCGGGACAGGGAATTCACCCCTCCACTTT

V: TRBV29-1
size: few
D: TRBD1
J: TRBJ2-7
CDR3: CSVDGTGGDEQYF
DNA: TGCAGCGTTGATGGGACAGGGGGGGACGAGCAGTACTTC

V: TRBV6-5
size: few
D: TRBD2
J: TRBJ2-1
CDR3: CASRKGTSGGLYNEQFF
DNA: TGTGCCAGCAGGAAAGGGACTAGCGGGGGGCTTTACAATGAGCAGTTCTTC

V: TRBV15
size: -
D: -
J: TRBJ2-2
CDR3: CATSEAPPGFGNTGELFF
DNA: TGTGCCACCAGCGAAGCTCCTCCGGGATTTGGGAACACCGGGGAGCTGTTTTTT

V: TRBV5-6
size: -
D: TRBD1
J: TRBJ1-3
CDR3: CASSWGRQGRNTIYF
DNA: TGTGCCAGCAGCTGGGGTCGACAGGGACGAAACACCATATATTTT

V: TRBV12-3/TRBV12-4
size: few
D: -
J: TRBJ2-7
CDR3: CASSPPRDHEQYF
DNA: TGTGCCAGCAGTCCCCCAAGGGACCACGAGCAGTACTTC

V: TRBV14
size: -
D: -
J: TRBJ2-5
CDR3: CASSLGLLETQYF
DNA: TGTGCCAGCAGCCTCGGTCTTCTAGAGACCCAGTACTTC

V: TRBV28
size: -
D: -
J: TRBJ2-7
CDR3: CGTKRTSGDEQYF
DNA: TGTGGCACCAAAAGGACCAGTGGCGACGAGCAGTACTTC

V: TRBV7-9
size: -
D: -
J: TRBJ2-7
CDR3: CASGYGDEQYF
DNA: TGTGCCAGCGGCTACGGTGACGAGCAGTACTTC

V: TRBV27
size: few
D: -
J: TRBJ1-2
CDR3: CASSLMANYGYTF
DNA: TGTGCCAGCAGTTTAATGGCTAACTATGGCTACACCTTC

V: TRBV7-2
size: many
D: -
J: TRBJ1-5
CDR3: CASSLGPYSNQPQHF
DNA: TGTGCCAGCAGCTTAGGGCCATATAGCAATCAGCCCCAGCATTTT

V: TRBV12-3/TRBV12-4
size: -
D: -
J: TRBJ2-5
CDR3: CASSPEGRGETQYF
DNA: TGTGCCAGCAGTCCCGAGGGCCGGGGGGAGACCCAGTACTTC

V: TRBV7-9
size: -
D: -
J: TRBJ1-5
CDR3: CASSSWNQPQHF
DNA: TGTGCCAGCAGCTCTTGGAATCAGCCCCAGCATTTT

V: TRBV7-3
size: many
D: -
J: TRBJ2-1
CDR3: CASSLSFSSYNEQFF
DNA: TGTGCCAGCAGCTTATCATTTAGCTCCTACAATGAGCAGTTCTTC

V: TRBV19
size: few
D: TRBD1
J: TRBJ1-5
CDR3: CASSLQGLPQHF
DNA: TGTGCCAGTAGTCTACAGGGGCTGCCCCAGCATTTT

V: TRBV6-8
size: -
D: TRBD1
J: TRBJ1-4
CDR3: CASSSWGQGSNEKLFF
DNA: TGTGCCAGCAGCTCCTGGGGACAGGGGTCTAATGAAAAACTGTTTTTT

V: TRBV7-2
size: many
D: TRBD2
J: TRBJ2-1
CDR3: CASRPAGTSGSSYNEQFF
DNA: TGTGCCAGCAGGCCTGCCGGGACTAGCGGGAGCTCCTACAATGAGCAGTTCTTC

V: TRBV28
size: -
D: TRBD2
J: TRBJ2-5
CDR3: CASGMWEGRETQYF
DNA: TGTGCCAGCGGCATGTGGGAGGGTCGGGAGACCCAGTACTTC

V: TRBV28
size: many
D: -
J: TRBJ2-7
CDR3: CASGSTLESSYEQYF
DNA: TGTGCCAGCGGATCCACTCTAGAGAGCTCCTACGAGCAGTACTTC

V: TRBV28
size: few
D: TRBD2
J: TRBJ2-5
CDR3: CASSRSGKRQETQYF
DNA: TGTGCCAGCAGCCGGAGCGGGAAAAGACAAGAGACCCAGTACTTC

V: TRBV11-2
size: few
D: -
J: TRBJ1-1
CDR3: CASSLGSGFEAFF
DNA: TGTGCCAGCAGCTTAGGTTCGGGGTTCGAAGCTTTCTTT

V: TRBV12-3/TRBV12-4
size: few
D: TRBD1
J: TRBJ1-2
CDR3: CASSQTTGALAGYTF
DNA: TGTGCCAGCAGCCAAACTACAGGGGCTCTGGCTGGCTACACCTTC

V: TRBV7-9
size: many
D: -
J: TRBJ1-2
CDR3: CASSFSGGRFNLYGYTF
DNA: TGTGCCAGCAGCTTCTCGGGGGGGCGCTTCAACCTCTATGGCTACACCTTC

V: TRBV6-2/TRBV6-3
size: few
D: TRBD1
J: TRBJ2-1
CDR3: CASSRTPGGAYNEQFF
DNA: TGTGCCAGCAGCAGGACCCCAGGGGGCGCCTACAATGAGCAGTTCTTC

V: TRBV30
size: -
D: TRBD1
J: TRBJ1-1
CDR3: CAWVRTGVTEAFF
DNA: TGTGCCTGGGTCCGAACAGGGGTCACTGAAGCTTTCTTT

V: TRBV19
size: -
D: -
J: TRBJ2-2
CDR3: CATLRTEINTGELFF
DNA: TGTGCCACTCTGCGGACAGAGATTAACACCGGGGAGCTGTTTTTT

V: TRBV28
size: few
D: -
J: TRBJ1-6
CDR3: CASSLPSKPFRDSPLHF
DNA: TGTGCCAGCAGTTTACCGTCAAAGCCGTTTCGGGATTCACCCCTCCACTTT

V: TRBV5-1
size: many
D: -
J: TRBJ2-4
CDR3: CASSLEGPRAKNIQYF
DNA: TGCGCCAGCAGCTTGGAAGGACCGCGGGCCAAAAACATTCAGTACTTC

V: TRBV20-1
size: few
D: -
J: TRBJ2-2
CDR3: CSASPGRNLGELFF
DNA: TGCAGTGCCTCCCCGGGACGGAACCTCGGGGAGCTGTTTTTT

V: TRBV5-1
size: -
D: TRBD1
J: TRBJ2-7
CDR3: CASSGGTGGGRDEQYF
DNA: TGCGCCAGCAGCGGGGGGACAGGGGGCGGACGAGACGAGCAGTACTTC

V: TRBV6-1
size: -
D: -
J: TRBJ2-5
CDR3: CASSGTFQETQYF
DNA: TGTGCCAGCAGCGGGACATTTCAAGAGACCCAGTACTTC

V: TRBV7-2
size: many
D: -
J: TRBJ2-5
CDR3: CASSLGGGQETQYF
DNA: TGTGCCAGCAGCTTAGGAGGCGGTCAAGAGACCCAGTACTTC

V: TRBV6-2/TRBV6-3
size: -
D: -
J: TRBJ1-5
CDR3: CASTPDEIQPQHF
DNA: TGTGCCAGCACCCCAGATGAAATTCAGCCCCAGCATTTT

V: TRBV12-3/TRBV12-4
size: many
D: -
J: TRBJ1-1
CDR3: CASSFQWGGTEAFF
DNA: TGTGCCAGCAGTTTCCAGTGGGGGGGCACTGAAGCTTTCTTT

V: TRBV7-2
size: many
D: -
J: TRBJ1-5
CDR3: CASSRGPYSNQPQHF
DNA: TGTGCCAGCTCCCGGGGGCCATATAGCAATCAGCCCCAGCATTTT

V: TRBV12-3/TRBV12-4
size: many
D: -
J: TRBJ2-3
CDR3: CASSIPGLGTDTQYF
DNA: TGTGCCAGCAGTATCCCCGGACTCGGCACAGATACGCAGTATTTT

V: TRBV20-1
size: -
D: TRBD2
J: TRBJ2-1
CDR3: CSARDPRLAGPFGEQFF
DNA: TGCAGTGCTAGAGACCCTAGACTAGCGGGGCCGTTCGGTGAGCAGTTCTTC

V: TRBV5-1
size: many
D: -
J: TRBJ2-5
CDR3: CASSSSGTLGTETQYF
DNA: TGCGCCAGCAGCTCATCCGGGACCCTAGGGACAGAGACCCAGTACTTC

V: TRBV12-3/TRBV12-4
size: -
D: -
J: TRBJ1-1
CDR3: CASRPQGNTEAFF
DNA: TGTGCCAGCCGACCCCAGGGTAATACTGAAGCTTTCTTT

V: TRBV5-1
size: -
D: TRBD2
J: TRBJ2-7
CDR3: CASSPRLAGNYEQYF
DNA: TGCGCCAGCAGCCCTCGACTAGCGGGGAACTACGAGCAGTACTTC

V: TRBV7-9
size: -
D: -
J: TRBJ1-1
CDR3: CASSWQTGGEAFF
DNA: TGTGCCAGCAGCTGGCAAACGGGGGGAGAAGCTTTCTTT

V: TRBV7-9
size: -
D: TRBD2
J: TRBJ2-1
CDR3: CASSLRSGGARFNEQFF
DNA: TGTGCCAGCAGCTTAAGGAGCGGGGGGGCCAGATTCAATGAGCAGTTCTTC

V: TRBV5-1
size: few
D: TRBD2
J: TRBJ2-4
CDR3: CASSLAGGQNIQYF
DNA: TGCGCCAGCAGCTTGGCGGGAGGACAAAACATTCAGTACTTC

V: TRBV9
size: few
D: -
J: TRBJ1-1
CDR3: CASREPSTGIYTEAFF
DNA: TGTGCCAGCAGAGAGCCCAGTACAGGTATTTACACTGAAGCTTTCTTT

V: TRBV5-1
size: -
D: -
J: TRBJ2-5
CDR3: CASSLAFYEGEETQYF
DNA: TGCGCCAGCAGCTTGGCTTTCTACGAGGGAGAAGAGACCCAGTACTTC

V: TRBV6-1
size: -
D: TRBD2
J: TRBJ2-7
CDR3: CASSQLRESYEQYF
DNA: TGTGCCAGCAGCCAACTGCGGGAGAGCTACGAGCAGTACTTC

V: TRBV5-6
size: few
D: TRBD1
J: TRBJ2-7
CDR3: CASSPADRVDYEQYF
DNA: TGTGCCAGCAGCCCCGCGGACAGGGTAGACTACGAGCAGTACTTC

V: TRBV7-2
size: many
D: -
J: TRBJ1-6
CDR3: CASSFGQGSPLHF
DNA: TGTGCCAGCAGCTTCGGTCAGGGTTCACCCCTCCACTTT

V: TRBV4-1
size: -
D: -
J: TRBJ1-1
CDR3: CASRGGSRTEAFF
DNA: TGCGCCAGCAGGGGGGGGTCTAGAACTGAAGCTTTCTTT

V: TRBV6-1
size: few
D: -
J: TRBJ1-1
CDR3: CASSEVGGSNTEAFF
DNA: TGTGCCAGCAGTGAAGTGGGGGGTTCGAACACTGAAGCTTTCTTT